This record covers a single T cell receptor beta chain. As yet, its antigen is unknown. Alopecia areata patients provided lesional scalp punch biopsies and peripheral blood, both collected for the study. CDR1 SGHTA and CDR2 FQGNSA come from the germline V gene. V lost 7 bases and J 4 bases, leaving 15 bases between the germline ends. This CDR3 comprises 14 residues. These data belong to a study of CD8+ T cells in alopecia areata. Study overall: A regimen of oral tofacitinib, 5 to 10 mg twice daily, was given to treated patients. Regarding the study as a whole: Patients displayed less clarity in TCR sharing than mice, a finding possibly related to HLA.

The sequencing template was cDNA reverse transcribed from extracted RNA. The assay was immunoSEQ multiplex PCR, and TCRdb's table has in-frame clones only and misses some. Of around 140,000 clones listed, 51% are singletons. This clonotype was obtained from a human donor with alopecia areata. The sample was CD4+ T cells sorted from blood, taken at week 0. The chain has TRBV7-2 and TRBJ2-3, with D perhaps TRBD1 or TRBD2 (5 bases each). The CDR3 nucleotides read TGTGCCAGCATCCTAGGGGCACTAGCAGATACGCAGTATTTT. Protein product: CASILGALADTQYF.